This TCR beta chain appears in the sequencing data of a study of T cell changes during pregnancy in multiple sclerosis. Per germline, CDR1 GTSNPN and CDR2 SVGIG (reference sequence). This CDR3 has 15 amino acids. J was trimmed by 9 bases and V by 0 bases; bases with no gene match: 13. Some clones are missing from TCRdb's copy, which holds only in-frame ones; the method was immunoSEQ multiplex PCR. In the table there are around 41,000 clones, just over 90% of which are singletons. This chain joins TRBV30 and TRBJ2-5, with TRBD2 identical over 7 bases. Sample: CD4+ T cells from peripheral blood mononuclear cells, taken in the third trimester of pregnancy. The sequence was collected from a female donor in good health, enrolled as a control in a pregnancy study. For the CDR3, the DNA is TGTGCCTGGAGTGTGTCGGGGGGTCCCCCGGGGGCCCAGTACTTC. Protein sequence: CAWSVSGGPPGAQYF.